Detailed here is one T cell receptor (beta chain). Its antigen remains unknown. This CDR3 is also generated by other DNA sequences in the sample. These data come from a study of beta chain features in type 1 diabetes. The study reverse transcribed the entire isolated RNA, so it sequenced expressed TCRB transcripts. The repertoire was sequenced with immunoSEQ multiplex PCR; TCRdb's copy has only in-frame clones and lacks some. The data hold under 200,000 clones, with 6.5% to 10% observed a single time. Sorted populations all exceeded 98% purity. CDR3 size: 11 residues. Per germline, CDR1 DFQATT and CDR2 SNEGSKA (reference sequence). The germline V and J ends were trimmed by 3 bases and 3 bases, with 5 bases remaining between them. Study-wide points: Any PCR bias toward short templates would affect both groups alike. All four CD4+ subsets from Type 1 diabetes patients carried moderately but significantly shorter TCRB CDR3s. Patients' naive, central memory and regulatory TCRB repertoires appeared more alike than those of healthy donors.

The material sequenced was central memory CD4+ T cells from blood. The sequence was collected from a woman between 18 and 30 years old with type 1 diabetes. The chain carries TRBV20-1 and TRBJ1-2; no reliable D call. The DNA of the CDR3 is TGCAGTGCTAGGGGAGACTATGGCTACACCTTC. Protein sequence: CSARGDYGYTF.